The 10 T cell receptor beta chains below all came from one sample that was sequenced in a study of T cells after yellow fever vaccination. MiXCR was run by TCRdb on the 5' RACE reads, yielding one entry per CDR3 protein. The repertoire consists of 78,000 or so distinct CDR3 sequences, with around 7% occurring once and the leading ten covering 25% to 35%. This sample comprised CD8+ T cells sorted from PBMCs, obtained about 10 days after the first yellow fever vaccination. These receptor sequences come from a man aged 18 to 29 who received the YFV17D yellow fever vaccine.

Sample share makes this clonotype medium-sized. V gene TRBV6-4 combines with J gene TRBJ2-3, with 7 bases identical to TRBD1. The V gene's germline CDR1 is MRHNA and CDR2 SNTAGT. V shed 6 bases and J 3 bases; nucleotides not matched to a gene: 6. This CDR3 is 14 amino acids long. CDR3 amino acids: CASSPGQATDTQYF. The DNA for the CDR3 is TGTGCCAGCAGCCCTGGACAGGCAACAGATACGCAGTATTTT.

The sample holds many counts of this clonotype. The CDR3, as DNA: TGTGCCAGCAGTGACCGATACTCCTCCTACGAGCAGTACTTC. Its protein product is CASSDRYSSYEQYF. This sequence joins TRBV2 and TRBJ2-7; D gene unclear. Germline CDR1 reads SNHLY; CDR2 reads FYNNEI. The length of the CDR3 is 14 residues. With 3 bases removed from V and 0 bases from J, the gap between germline ends came to 9 bases.

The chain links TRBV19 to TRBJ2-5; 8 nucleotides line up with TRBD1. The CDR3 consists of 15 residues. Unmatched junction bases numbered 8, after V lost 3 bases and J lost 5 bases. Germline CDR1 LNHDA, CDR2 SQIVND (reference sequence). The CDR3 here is CASSITPGGFETQYF. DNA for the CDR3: TGTGCCAGTAGTATCACTCCAGGGGGCTTCGAGACCCAGTACTTC.

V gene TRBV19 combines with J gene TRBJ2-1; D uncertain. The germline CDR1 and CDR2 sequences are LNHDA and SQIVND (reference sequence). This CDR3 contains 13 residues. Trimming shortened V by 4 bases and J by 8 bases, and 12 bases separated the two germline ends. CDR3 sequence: CASSRRSTDEQFF. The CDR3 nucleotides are TGTGCCAGTAGTAGGCGGTCTACGGATGAGCAGTTCTTC.

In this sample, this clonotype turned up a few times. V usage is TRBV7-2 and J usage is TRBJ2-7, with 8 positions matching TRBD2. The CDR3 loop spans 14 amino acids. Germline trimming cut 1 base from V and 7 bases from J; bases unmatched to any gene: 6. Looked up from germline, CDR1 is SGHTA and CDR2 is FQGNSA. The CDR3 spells CASSLVTGGQEQYF. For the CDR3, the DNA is TGTGCCAGCAGCTTAGTCACGGGGGGGCAGGAGCAGTACTTC.

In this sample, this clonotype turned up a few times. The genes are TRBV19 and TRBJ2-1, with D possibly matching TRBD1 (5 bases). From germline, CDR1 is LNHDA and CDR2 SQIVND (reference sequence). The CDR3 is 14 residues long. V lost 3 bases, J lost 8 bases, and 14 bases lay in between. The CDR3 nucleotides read TGTGCCAGTAGTATGGGGCGGAATTGGGATGAGCAGTTCTTC. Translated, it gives CASSMGRNWDEQFF.

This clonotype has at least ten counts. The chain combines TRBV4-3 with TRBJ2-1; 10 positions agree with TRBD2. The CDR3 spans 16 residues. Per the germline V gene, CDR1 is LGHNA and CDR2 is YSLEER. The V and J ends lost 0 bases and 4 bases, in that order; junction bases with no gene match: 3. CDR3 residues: CASSQDGLAAYNEQFF. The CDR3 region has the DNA TGCGCCAGCAGCCAAGACGGACTAGCGGCTTACAATGAGCAGTTCTTC.

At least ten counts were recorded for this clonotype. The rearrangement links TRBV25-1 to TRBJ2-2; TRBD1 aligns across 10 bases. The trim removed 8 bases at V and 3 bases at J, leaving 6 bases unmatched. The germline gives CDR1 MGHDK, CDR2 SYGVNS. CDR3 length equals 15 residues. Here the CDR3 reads CASAAGTGDTGELFF. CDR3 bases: TGTGCCAGCGCAGCCGGGACAGGGGACACCGGGGAGCTGTTTTTT.

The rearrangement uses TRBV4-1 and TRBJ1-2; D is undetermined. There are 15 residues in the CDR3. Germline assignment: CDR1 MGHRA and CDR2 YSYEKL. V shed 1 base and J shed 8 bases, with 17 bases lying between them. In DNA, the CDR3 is TGCGCCAGCAGCCAAGGGGGTCGGGGATCGGGGGGCTACACCTTC. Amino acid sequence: CASSQGGRGSGGYTF.

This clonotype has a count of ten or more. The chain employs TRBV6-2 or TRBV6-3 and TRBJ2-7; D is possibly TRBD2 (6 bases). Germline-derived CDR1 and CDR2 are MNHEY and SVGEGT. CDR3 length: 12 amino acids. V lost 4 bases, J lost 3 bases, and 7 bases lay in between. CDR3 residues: CASSSGDYEQYV. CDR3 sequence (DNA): TGTGCCAGCAGTTCGGGGGACTACGAGCAGTACGTC.